Described below is a single T cell receptor (beta chain) sequence and its context. Repertoires were generated with immunoSEQ multiplex PCR, while TCRdb's copy carries only in-frame clones and drops some. Of approximately 65,000 clones listed, roughly 80% are singletons. The data were obtained in a study of blood T cell repertoires in COVID-19. On the study more broadly: Acute and convalescent COVID-19 samples came from the United States, Italy and Spain.

From germline, CDR1 is SGHVS and CDR2 FQNEAQ. The CDR3 extends over 12 amino acids. The germline V and J ends were trimmed by 0 bases and 7 bases, with 4 bases remaining between them. This clonotype was sampled from a human donor in a cohort sampled during active COVID-19. The sample comprised peripheral blood. This rearrangement joins TRBV7-8 to TRBJ1-5; D unclear. CDR3: CASSLAAQPQHF. The CDR3 DNA sequence: TGTGCCAGCAGCTTAGCAGCCCAGCCCCAGCATTTT.